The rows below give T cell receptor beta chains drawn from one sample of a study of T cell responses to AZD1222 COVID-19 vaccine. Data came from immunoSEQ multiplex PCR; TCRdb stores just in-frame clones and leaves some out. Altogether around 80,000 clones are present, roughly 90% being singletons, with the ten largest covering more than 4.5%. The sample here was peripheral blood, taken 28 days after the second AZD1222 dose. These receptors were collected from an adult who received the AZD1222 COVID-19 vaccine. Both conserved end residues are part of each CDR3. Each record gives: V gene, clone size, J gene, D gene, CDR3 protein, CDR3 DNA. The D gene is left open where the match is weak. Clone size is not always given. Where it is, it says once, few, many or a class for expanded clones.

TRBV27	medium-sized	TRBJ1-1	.	CASSTSYMNTEAFF	TGTGCCAGCAGTACGTCTTATATGAACACTGAAGCTTTCTTT
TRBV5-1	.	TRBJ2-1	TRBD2	CASGTRGTSGSYNEQFF	TGCGCCAGCGGCACGAGAGGGACTAGCGGCTCCTACAATGAGCAGTTCTTC
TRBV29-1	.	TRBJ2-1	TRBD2	CSVEGTSAYNEQFF	TGCAGCGTTGAAGGGACTAGCGCCTACAATGAGCAGTTCTTC
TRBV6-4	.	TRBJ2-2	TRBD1	CASSDGTGATGELFF	TGTGCCAGCAGTGACGGGACAGGTGCTACCGGGGAGCTGTTTTTT
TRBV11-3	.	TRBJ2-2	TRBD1	CASSLGGTGNTGELFF	TGTGCCAGCAGCTTAGGGGGGACAGGGAACACCGGGGAGCTGTTTTTT
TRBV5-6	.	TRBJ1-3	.	CASSLRSDGNTIYF	TGTGCCAGCAGCTTACGGAGCGATGGAAACACCATATATTTT
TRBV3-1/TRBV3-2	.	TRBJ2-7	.	CASSHYSTNYEQYF	TGTGCCAGCAGCCATTACTCCACCAACTACGAGCAGTACTTC
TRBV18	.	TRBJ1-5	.	CASSPEPGTTRAQPQHF	TGTGCCAGCTCACCGGAGCCGGGGACAACACGGGCTCAGCCCCAGCATTTT
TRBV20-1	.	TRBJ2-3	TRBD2	CSASTSGGDPDTQYF	TGCAGTGCTAGTACTAGCGGGGGGGATCCTGATACGCAGTATTTT
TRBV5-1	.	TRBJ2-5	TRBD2	CASSLEPRASGRGETQYF	TGCGCCAGCAGCTTGGAGCCTCGGGCTAGCGGGAGGGGGGAGACCCAGTACTTC
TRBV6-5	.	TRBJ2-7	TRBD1	CASSYDRESYEQYF	TGTGCCAGCAGTTATGACAGGGAGTCCTACGAGCAGTACTTC
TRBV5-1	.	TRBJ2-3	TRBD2	CASTLAGGSRTDTQYF	TGCGCCAGCACCTTAGCGGGAGGGTCTCGCACAGATACGCAGTATTTT
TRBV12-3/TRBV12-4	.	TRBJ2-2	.	CASSLTPGELFF	TGTGCCAGCAGTTTAACTCCCGGGGAGCTGTTTTTT
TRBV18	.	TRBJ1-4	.	CASSVRSNEKLFF	TGTGCCAGCTCAGTCCGCAGTAATGAAAAACTGTTTTTT
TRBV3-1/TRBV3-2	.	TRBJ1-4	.	CASSLRGLAREKLFF	TGTGCCAGCAGCCTCAGGGGACTAGCAAGGGAAAAACTGTTTTTT
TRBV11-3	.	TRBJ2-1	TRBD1	CASSDPGTVTREQFF	TGTGCCAGCAGCGATCCCGGGACAGTAACCCGAGAGCAGTTCTTC
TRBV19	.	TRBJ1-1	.	CASSILDLGNTEAFF	TGTGCCAGTAGTATCCTCGACCTAGGGAACACTGAAGCTTTCTTT
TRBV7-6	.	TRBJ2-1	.	CASSPLPRGASYNEQFF	TGTGCCAGCAGCCCTTTGCCCCGGGGGGCCTCCTACAATGAGCAGTTCTTC
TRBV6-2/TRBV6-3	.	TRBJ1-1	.	CASSLSTANTEAFF	TGTGCCAGCAGTCTTTCGACAGCGAACACTGAAGCTTTCTTT
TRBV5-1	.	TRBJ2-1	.	CASSLEESSYNEQFF	TGCGCCAGCAGCTTGGAGGAGAGCTCCTACAATGAGCAGTTCTTC
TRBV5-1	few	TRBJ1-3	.	CASSLVTPSGNTIYF	TGCGCCAGCAGCTTGGTGACACCCTCTGGAAACACCATATATTTT
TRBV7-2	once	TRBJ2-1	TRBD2	CASRGGRDEQFF	TGTGCCAGCAGGGGGGGGAGGGATGAGCAGTTCTTC
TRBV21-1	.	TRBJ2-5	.	CASSKGGRTSGPQETQYF	TGTGCCAGCAGCAAAGGGGGCCGGACTAGCGGGCCACAAGAGACCCAGTACTTC
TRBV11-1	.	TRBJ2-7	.	CASSLERGLSGYEQYF	TGTGCCAGCAGCTTAGAGAGAGGATTAAGCGGCTACGAGCAGTACTTC
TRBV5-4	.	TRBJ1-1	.	CASSLFVGNTEAFF	TGTGCCAGCAGCTTGTTTGTGGGGAACACTGAAGCTTTCTTT
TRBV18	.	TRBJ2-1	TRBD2	CASSPLSGRAYNEQFF	TGTGCCAGCTCACCCCTTAGCGGGAGGGCCTACAATGAGCAGTTCTTC
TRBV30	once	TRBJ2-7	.	CAWTRGGLYYEQYF	TGTGCCTGGACTAGGGGGGGACTTTACTACGAGCAGTACTTC
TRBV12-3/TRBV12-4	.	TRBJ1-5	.	CASGDEGNQPQHF	TGTGCCAGCGGGGACGAGGGCAATCAGCCCCAGCATTTT
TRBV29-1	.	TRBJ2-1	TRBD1	CSVEGDRANEQFF	TGCAGCGTTGAGGGTGACAGGGCGAATGAGCAGTTCTTC
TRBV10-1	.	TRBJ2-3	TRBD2	CASSGTSGSTDTQYF	TGCGCCAGCAGTGGGACTAGCGGGAGCACAGATACGCAGTATTTT
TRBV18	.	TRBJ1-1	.	CASSPSSEGWTEAFF	TGTGCCAGCTCACCAAGTTCAGAGGGTTGGACTGAAGCTTTCTTT
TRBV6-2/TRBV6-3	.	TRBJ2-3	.	CASSPSKILTDTQYF	TGTGCCAGCAGCCCCTCGAAGATCCTCACAGATACGCAGTATTTT
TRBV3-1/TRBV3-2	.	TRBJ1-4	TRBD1	CASSQDSRQGQNVEKLFF	TGTGCCAGCAGCCAAGACTCACGCCAGGGACAGAATGTTGAAAAACTGTTTTTT
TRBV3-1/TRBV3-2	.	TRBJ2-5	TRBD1	CASSRGGTAETQYF	TGTGCCAGCAGCCGAGGGGGCACGGCGGAGACCCAGTACTTC
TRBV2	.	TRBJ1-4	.	CASTRDGLSEKLFF	TGTGCCAGCACCAGGGACGGATTATCGGAAAAACTGTTTTTT
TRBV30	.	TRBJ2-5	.	CAWSSRDLTQETQYF	TGTGCCTGGAGTTCCCGTGATTTAACACAAGAGACCCAGTACTTC
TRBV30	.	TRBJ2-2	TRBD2	CAWSVPLAGEAGELFF	TGTGCCTGGAGTGTACCGCTAGCGGGAGAGGCCGGGGAGCTGTTTTTT
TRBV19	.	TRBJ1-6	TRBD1	CASNPGQSNSPLHF	TGTGCCAGTAATCCGGGACAGTCTAATTCACCCCTCCACTTT
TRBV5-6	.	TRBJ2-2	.	CASSLYRELFF	TGTGCCAGCAGCTTATACCGGGAGCTGTTTTTT
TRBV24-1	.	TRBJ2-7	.	CATSDFRGYEQYF	TGTGCCACCAGTGATTTCAGAGGCTACGAGCAGTACTTC
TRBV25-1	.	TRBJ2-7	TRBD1	CASSSGGTGFFIGYEQYF	TGTGCCAGCAGCTCAGGAGGGACAGGGTTTTTCATTGGGTACGAGCAGTACTTC
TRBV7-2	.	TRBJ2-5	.	CASSLVGLRGTQYF	TGTGCCAGCAGCTTAGTCGGCCTGAGAGGGACCCAGTACTTC
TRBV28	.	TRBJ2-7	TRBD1	CASSFRQGIPFSF	TGTGCCAGCAGTTTTAGACAGGGAATCCCTTTCTCCTTC
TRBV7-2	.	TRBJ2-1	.	CASSTPPGPPFNEQFF	TGTGCCAGCAGCACTCCGCCGGGACCACCCTTCAATGAGCAGTTCTTC
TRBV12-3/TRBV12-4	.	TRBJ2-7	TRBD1	CASSSQGGQYF	TGTGCCAGCAGTTCACAGGGGGGACAGTACTTC
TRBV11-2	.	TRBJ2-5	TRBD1	CASSSGQGVEETQYF	TGTGCCAGCAGCAGCGGACAGGGGGTCGAAGAGACCCAGTACTTC
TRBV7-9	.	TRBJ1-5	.	CASSLGRVEEPQHF	TGTGCCAGCAGCTTAGGCAGGGTGGAGGAGCCCCAGCATTTT